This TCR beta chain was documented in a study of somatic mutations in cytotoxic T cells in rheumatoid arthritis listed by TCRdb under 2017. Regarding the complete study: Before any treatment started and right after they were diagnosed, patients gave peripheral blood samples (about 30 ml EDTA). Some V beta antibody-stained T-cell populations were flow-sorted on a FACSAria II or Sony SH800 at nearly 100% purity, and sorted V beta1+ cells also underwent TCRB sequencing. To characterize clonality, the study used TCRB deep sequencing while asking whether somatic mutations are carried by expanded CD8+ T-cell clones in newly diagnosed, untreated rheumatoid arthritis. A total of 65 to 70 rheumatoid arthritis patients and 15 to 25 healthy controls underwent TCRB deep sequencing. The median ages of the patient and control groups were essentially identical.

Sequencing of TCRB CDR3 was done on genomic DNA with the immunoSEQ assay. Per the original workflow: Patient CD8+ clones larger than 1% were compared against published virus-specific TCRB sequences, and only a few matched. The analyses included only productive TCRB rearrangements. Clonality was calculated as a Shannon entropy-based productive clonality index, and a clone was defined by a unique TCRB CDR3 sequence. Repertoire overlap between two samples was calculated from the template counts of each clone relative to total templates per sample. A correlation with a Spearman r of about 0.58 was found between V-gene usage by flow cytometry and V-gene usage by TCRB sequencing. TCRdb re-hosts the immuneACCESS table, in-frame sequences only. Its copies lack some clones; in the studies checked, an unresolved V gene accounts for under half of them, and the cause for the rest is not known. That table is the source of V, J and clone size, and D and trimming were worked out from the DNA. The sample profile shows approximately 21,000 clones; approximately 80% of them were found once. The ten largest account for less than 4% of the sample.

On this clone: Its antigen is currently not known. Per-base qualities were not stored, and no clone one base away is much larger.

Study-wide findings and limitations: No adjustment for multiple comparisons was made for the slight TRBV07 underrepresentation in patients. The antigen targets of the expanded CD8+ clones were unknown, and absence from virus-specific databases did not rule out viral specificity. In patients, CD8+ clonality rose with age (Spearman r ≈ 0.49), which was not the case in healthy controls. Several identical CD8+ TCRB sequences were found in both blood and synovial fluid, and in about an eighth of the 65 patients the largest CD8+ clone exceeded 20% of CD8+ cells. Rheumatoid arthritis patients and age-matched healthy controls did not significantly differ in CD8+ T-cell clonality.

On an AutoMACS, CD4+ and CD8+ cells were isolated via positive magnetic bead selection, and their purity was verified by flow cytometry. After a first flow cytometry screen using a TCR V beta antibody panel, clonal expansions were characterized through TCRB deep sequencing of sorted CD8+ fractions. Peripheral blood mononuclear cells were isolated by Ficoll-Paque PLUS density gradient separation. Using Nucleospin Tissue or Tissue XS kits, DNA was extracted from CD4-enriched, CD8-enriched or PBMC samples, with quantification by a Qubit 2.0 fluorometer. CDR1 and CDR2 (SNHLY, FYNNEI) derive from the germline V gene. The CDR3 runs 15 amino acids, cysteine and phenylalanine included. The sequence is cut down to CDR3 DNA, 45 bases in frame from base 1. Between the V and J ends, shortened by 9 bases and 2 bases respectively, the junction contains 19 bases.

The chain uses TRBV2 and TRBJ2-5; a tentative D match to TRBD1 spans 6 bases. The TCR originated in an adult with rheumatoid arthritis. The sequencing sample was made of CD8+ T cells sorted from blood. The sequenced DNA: TGTGCCAGTCTGCTACAGGGTATTTGGCAAGAGACCCAGTACTTC. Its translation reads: CASLLQGIWQETQYF. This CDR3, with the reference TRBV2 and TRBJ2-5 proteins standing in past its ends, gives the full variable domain EPEVTQTPSHQVTQMGQEVILRCVPISNHLYFYWYRQILGQKVEFLVSFYNNEISEKSEIFDDQFSVERPDGSNFTLKIRSTKLEDSAMYFCASLLQGIWQETQYFGPGTRLLVL.